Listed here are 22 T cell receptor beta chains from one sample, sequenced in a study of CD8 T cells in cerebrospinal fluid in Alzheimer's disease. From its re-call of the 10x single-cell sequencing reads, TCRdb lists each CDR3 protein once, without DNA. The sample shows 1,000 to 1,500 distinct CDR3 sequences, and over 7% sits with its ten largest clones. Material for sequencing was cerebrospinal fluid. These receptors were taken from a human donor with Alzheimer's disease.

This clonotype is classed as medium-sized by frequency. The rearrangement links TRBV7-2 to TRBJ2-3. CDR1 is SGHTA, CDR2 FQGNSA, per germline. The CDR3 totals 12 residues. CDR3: CASSSSTDTQYF.

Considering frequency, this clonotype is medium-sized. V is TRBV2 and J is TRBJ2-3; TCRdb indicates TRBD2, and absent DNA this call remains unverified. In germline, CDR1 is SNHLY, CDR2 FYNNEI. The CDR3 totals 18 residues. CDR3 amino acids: CASSEEGLAGDFLDTQYF.

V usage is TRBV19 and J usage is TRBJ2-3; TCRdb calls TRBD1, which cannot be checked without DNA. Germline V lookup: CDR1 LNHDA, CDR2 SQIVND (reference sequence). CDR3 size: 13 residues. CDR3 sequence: CASTKGGTDTQYF.

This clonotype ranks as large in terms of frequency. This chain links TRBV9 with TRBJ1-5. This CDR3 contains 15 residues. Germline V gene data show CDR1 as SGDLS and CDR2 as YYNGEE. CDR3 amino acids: CASSAGSVGNQPQHF.

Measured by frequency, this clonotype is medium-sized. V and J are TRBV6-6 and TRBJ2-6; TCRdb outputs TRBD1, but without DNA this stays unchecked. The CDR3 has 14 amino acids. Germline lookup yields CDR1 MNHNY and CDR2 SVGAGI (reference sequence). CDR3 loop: CASRGTVLVHVLTF.

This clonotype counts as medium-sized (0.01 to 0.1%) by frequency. CDR3 amino acids: CASSQLDNTEAFF. The chain uses TRBV6-5 and TRBJ1-1. CDR1 is MNHEY and CDR2 is SVGAGI in the germline V gene. The CDR3 spans 13 residues.

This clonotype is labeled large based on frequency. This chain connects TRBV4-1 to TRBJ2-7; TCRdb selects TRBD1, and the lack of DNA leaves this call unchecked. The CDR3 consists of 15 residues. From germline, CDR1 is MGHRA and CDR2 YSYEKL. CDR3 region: CASSPDPGQGREQYF.

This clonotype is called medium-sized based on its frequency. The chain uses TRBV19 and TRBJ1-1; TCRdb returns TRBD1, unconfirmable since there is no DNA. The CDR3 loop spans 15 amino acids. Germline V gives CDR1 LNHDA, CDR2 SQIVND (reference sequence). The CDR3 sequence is CASSYGAGWDTEAFF.

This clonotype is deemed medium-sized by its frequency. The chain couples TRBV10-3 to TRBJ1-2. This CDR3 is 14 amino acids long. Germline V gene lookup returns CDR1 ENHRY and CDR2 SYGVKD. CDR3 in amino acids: CAITGTSSPFSYTF.

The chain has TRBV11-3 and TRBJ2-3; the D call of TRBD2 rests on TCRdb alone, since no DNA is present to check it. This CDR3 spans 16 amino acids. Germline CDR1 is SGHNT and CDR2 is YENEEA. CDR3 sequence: CASSPSIRAGTDTQYF.

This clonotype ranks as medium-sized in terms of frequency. The CDR3: CASRRAGTTDTQYF. V usage is TRBV2 and J usage is TRBJ2-3; TCRdb reports TRBD1, a call that lacks DNA to check it against. Germline CDR1 is SNHLY and CDR2 is FYNNEI. This CDR3 has 14 amino acids.

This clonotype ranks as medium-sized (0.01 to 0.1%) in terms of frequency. CDR3 in amino acids: CASSRQLSGANVLTF. The rearrangement links TRBV7-6 to TRBJ2-6; TCRdb outputs TRBD1, but without DNA this stays unchecked. The CDR3 is 15 amino acids. Per the germline V gene, CDR1 is SGHVS and CDR2 is FNYEAQ.

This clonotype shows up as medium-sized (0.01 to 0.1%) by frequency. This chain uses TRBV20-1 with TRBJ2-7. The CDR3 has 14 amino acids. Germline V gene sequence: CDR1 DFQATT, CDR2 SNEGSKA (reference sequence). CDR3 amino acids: CSARDPQGPYEQYF.

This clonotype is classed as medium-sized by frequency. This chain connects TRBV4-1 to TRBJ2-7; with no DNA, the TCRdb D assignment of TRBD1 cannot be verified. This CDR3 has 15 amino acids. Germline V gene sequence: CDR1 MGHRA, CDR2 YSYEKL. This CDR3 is CASSQVGTGTYEQYF.

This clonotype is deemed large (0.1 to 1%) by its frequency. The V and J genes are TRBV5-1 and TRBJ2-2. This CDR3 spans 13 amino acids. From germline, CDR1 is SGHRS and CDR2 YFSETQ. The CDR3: CASSEDGAGELFF.

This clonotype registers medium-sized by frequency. The CDR3 sequence: CASSGGHIRNTIYF. V gene TRBV6-1 combines with J gene TRBJ1-3; TCRdb picks TRBD1, but there is no DNA to check that call. The CDR3 extends over 14 amino acids. Germline-derived CDR1 and CDR2 are MNHNS and SASEGT.

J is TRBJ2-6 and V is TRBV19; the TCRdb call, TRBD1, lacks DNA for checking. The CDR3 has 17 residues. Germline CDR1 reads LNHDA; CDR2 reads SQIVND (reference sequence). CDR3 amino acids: CASSELMGAAGANVLTF.

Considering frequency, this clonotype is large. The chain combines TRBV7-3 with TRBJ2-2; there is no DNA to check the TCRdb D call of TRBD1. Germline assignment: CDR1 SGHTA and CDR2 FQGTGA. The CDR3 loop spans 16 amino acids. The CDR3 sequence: CASSLTLLGAPGELFF.

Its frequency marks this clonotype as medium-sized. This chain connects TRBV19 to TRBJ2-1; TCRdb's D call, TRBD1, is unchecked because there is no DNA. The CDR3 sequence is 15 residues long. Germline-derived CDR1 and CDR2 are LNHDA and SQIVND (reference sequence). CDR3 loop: CASSSGTGASDEQFF. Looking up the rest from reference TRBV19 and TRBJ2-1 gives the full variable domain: DGGITQSPKYLFRKEGQNVTLSCEQNLNHDAMYWYRQDPGQGLRLIYYSQIVNDFQKGDIAEGYSVSREKKESFPLTVTSAQKNPTAFYLCASSSGTGASDEQFFGPGTRLTVL.

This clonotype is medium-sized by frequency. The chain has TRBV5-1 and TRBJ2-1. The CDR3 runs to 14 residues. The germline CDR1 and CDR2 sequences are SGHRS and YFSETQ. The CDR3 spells CASSLVGFHNEQFF.

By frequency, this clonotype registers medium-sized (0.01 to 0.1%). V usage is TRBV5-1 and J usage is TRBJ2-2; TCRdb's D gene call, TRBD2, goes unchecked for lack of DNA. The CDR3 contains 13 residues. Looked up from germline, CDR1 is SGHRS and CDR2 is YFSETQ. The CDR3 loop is CASNLEGTGELFF.

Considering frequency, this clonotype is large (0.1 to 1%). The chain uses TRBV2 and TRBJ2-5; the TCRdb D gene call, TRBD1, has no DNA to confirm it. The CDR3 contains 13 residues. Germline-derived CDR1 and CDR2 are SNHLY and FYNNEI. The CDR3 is CASSDAGGPTQYF.